This T cell receptor beta chain appears in the sequencing data of a study of blood T cell repertoires in COVID-19. Study overall: Material from acute and convalescent COVID-19 was sourced from the United States, Italy and Spain. PBMCs, B-cell-depleted T cells, or T cells provided the cDNA or gDNA that made up the material.

Deletions cut 4 bases from V and 4 bases from J, with 14 bases between. In germline, CDR1 is SGHNT, CDR2 YYREEE (reference sequence). CDR3 size: 14 residues. Authors' processing steps: The authors estimated nucleated cell counts from reference gene primer amplification. Repertoires were generated with immunoSEQ multiplex PCR, while TCRdb's copy carries only in-frame clones and drops some. For V, J and clone size, that table is used; D and trimming come from the DNA. The data show a few hundred thousand clones, about four fifths seen once. This chain uses TRBV5-4 with TRBJ1-2; D is undetermined. Material for sequencing was peripheral blood. The source of this sequence is a woman aged 35 to 49 who had recovered from COVID-19. CDR3 bases: TGTGCCAGCAGCCTAGACGGGTTTGTCTATGGCTACACCTTC. Translation gives CASSLDGFVYGYTF.